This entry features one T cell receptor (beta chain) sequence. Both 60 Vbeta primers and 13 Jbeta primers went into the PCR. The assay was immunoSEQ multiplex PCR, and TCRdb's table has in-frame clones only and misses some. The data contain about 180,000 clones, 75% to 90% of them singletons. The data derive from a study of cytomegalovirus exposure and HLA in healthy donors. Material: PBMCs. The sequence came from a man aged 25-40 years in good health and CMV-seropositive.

The CDR3 nucleotides read TGTGCCAGCAGCCGAGACAGCCACGAGCAGTACTTC. Amino acids: CASSRDSHEQYF. This chain uses TRBV27 with TRBJ2-7, with D possibly being TRBD1 (5 bases). V was clipped by 6 bases and J by 5 bases, with 11 bases between them. CDR3 length equals 12 residues. The germline V gene has CDR1 MNHEY and CDR2 SMNVEV (reference sequence).